Here is one T cell receptor beta chain with its context. This sample stems from a study of blood T cell repertoires in COVID-19. Sequenced by immunoSEQ multiplex PCR; TCRdb stores in-frame clones only, minus some. This sample carries around 58,000 clones, about 90% of them seen once, and the ten largest clones take approximately 6.6%. V lost 5 bases, J lost 8 bases, and 12 bases stayed unmatched. CDR3 length: 16 residues. CDR1 and CDR2 from the germline V gene are SGHTA and FQGNSA. The rearrangement links TRBV7-2 to TRBJ1-1, with 12 bases identical to TRBD1. This TCR was recovered from a woman in her fifties or sixties with active or convalescent COVID-19. The source material was peripheral blood. CDR3 in DNA: TGTGCCAGCAGCCTTAGGTGGGGACAGGGGGCGACCGAAGCTTTCTTT. Amino acid sequence: CASSLRWGQGATEAFF.